This TCR beta chain was sequenced for a study of T cells in Graves' hyperthyroidism and ophthalmopathy. Recently diagnosed hyperthyroidism of less than 2 months' duration affected patients aged 18 to 65. V lost 10 bases and J lost 6, with 16 bases in between. From germline, CDR1 is ENHRY and CDR2 SYGVKD. This CDR3 spans 13 amino acids. This clonotype was counted at least ten times. Amplification of TCR beta CDR3 regions used RNA as the template. The HTBI set primed first-round TCR CDR3 RT-PCR. A single record per CDR3 protein comes from TCRdb applying MiXCR to the multiplex PCR reads. Of approximately 410,000 distinct CDR3 sequences in the sample, roughly an eighth were seen once.

This TCR was sampled from a woman younger than 35 with Graves' hyperthyroidism. The chain combines TRBV10-3 with TRBJ2-1, with D perhaps matching TRBD2 (6 bases). Sequencing input: blood. This CDR3 is CATSVEERNEQFF. The CDR3 nucleotides read TGTGCCACTAGCGTAGAGGAACGCAATGAGCAGTTCTTC.